A selection of T cell receptor beta chains follows, all from one sample in a study of T and B cells in COVID-19 patients. From the multiplex PCR reads, TCRdb called clonotypes with MiXCR, one entry per CDR3 protein. The sample contains roughly 15,000 distinct CDR3 sequences, around 30% of which appear only once. Sequenced input: blood. The receptors were sampled from a human donor who had recovered from COVID-19. Both conserved end residues are part of each CDR3. Fields, in order: V gene, D gene, J gene, clone size, CDR3 protein, CDR3 DNA. The D gene is left open where the match is weak. Rows give clone size only sometimes, using once, few, many, or a class for an expanded clone.

v_gene: TRBV19
d_gene: .
j_gene: TRBJ2-3
abundance: medium-sized
CDR3aa: CASSIKVGTDTQYF
CDR3nt: TGTGCCAGTAGTATAAAGGTCGGCACAGATACGCAGTATTTT

v_gene: TRBV19
d_gene: TRBD2
j_gene: TRBJ2-7
abundance: medium-sized
CDR3aa: CASRLAGDQKRQYF
CDR3nt: TGTGCCAGTCGACTAGCGGGAGATCAGAAAAGGCAGTACTTC

v_gene: TRBV6-5
d_gene: .
j_gene: TRBJ1-2
abundance: few
CDR3aa: CASSDNYGYTF
CDR3nt: TGTGCCAGCAGTGACAACTATGGCTACACCTTC

v_gene: TRBV4-3
d_gene: .
j_gene: TRBJ1-2
abundance: few
CDR3aa: CASSQLVSGVLDYGYTF
CDR3nt: TGCGCCAGCAGCCAATTGGTTTCGGGGGTCCTCGACTATGGCTACACCTTC

v_gene: TRBV27
d_gene: .
j_gene: TRBJ2-7
abundance: .
CDR3aa: CASSLWSGTYEQYF
CDR3nt: TGTGCCAGCAGTTTATGGTCGGGGACCTACGAGCAGTACTTC

v_gene: TRBV20-1
d_gene: .
j_gene: TRBJ2-7
abundance: .
CDR3aa: CSAAGELLWGYEQYF
CDR3nt: TGCAGTGCTGCAGGAGAGCTTTTATGGGGCTACGAGCAGTACTTC

v_gene: TRBV10-3
d_gene: TRBD1
j_gene: TRBJ2-7
abundance: few
CDR3aa: CAISASVSRGQGYEQYF
CDR3nt: TGTGCCATCAGTGCCTCTGTAAGCCGGGGACAGGGCTACGAGCAGTACTTC

v_gene: TRBV29-1
d_gene: .
j_gene: TRBJ1-4
abundance: medium-sized
CDR3aa: CSVVSQIEEKLFF
CDR3nt: TGCAGCGTTGTATCACAGATCGAGGAAAAACTGTTTTTT

v_gene: TRBV5-6
d_gene: .
j_gene: TRBJ1-2
abundance: .
CDR3aa: CASSLGVDGYTF
CDR3nt: TGTGCCAGCAGCTTGGGGGTGGATGGCTACACCTTC

v_gene: TRBV5-6
d_gene: .
j_gene: TRBJ2-7
abundance: many
CDR3aa: CASSLSWGSYEQYF
CDR3nt: TGTGCCAGCAGCCTAAGTTGGGGCTCTTACGAGCAGTACTTC

v_gene: TRBV7-6
d_gene: .
j_gene: TRBJ2-1
abundance: .
CDR3aa: CASSLNIAGGGIFGQFF
CDR3nt: TGTGCCAGCAGCTTAAATATAGCAGGGGGAGGGATTTTTGGGCAGTTCTTC

v_gene: TRBV12-3/TRBV12-4
d_gene: .
j_gene: TRBJ1-1
abundance: few
CDR3aa: CASSLKGLNTEAFF
CDR3nt: TGTGCCAGCAGTTTGAAAGGGCTAAACACTGAAGCTTTCTTT

v_gene: TRBV9
d_gene: .
j_gene: TRBJ2-1
abundance: .
CDR3aa: CASNADSSYNEQFF
CDR3nt: TGTGCCAGCAACGCGGACTCCTCCTACAATGAGCAGTTCTTC

v_gene: TRBV18
d_gene: .
j_gene: TRBJ1-1
abundance: .
CDR3aa: CASSPELNTEAFF
CDR3nt: TGTGCCAGCTCACCAGAACTGAACACTGAAGCTTTCTTT

v_gene: TRBV6-1
d_gene: .
j_gene: TRBJ2-3
abundance: few
CDR3aa: CASSEIWDTQYF
CDR3nt: TGTGCCAGCAGTGAAATCTGGGATACGCAGTATTTT

v_gene: TRBV6-6
d_gene: TRBD1
j_gene: TRBJ2-2
abundance: few
CDR3aa: CASSYGTGNTGELFF
CDR3nt: TGTGCCAGCAGTTACGGGACAGGCAACACCGGGGAGCTGTTTTTT

v_gene: TRBV6-5
d_gene: .
j_gene: TRBJ2-3
abundance: many
CDR3aa: CASSSMGEDSTDTQYF
CDR3nt: TGTGCCAGCAGTTCCATGGGGGAGGATAGCACAGATACGCAGTATTTT

v_gene: TRBV27
d_gene: .
j_gene: TRBJ1-6
abundance: many
CDR3aa: CASNRGQGGNSPLHF
CDR3nt: TGTGCCAGCAATCGGGGCCAGGGTGGTAATTCACCCCTCCACTTT

v_gene: TRBV6-2/TRBV6-3
d_gene: TRBD1
j_gene: TRBJ1-5
abundance: .
CDR3aa: CATRDRTGDFQSNQPQHF
CDR3nt: TGTGCCACCAGGGACCGGACAGGTGACTTCCAAAGCAATCAGCCCCAGCATTTT

v_gene: TRBV5-4
d_gene: TRBD1
j_gene: TRBJ1-6
abundance: .
CDR3aa: CASSPGQGKGSPLHF
CDR3nt: TGTGCCAGCAGCCCAGGACAGGGCAAGGGCTCACCCCTCCACTTT

v_gene: TRBV29-1
d_gene: TRBD1
j_gene: TRBJ2-5
abundance: few
CDR3aa: CSVGQGETQYF
CDR3nt: TGCAGCGTTGGACAGGGGGAGACCCAGTACTTC

v_gene: TRBV7-2
d_gene: .
j_gene: TRBJ1-3
abundance: .
CDR3aa: CASSLTGNTIYF
CDR3nt: TGTGCCAGCAGCTTAACTGGAAACACCATATATTTT

v_gene: TRBV7-6
d_gene: .
j_gene: TRBJ1-4
abundance: .
CDR3aa: CASSLEGSGANEKLFF
CDR3nt: TGTGCCAGCAGCTTGGAAGGGTCGGGGGCTAATGAAAAACTGTTTTTT

v_gene: TRBV12-3/TRBV12-4
d_gene: .
j_gene: TRBJ2-5
abundance: few
CDR3aa: CASSSSYQETQYF
CDR3nt: TGTGCCAGCAGTTCGTCGTACCAAGAGACCCAGTACTTC

v_gene: TRBV27
d_gene: TRBD2
j_gene: TRBJ2-1
abundance: many
CDR3aa: CASSVQTPTGTSGGSGQFF
CDR3nt: TGTGCCAGCAGTGTCCAAACTCCAACCGGGACTAGCGGGGGCTCGGGGCAGTTCTTC

v_gene: TRBV12-3/TRBV12-4
d_gene: .
j_gene: TRBJ2-3
abundance: .
CDR3aa: CASSDPTGPPAGDTQYF
CDR3nt: TGTGCCAGCAGTGATCCTACCGGCCCTCCCGCGGGGGATACGCAGTATTTT

v_gene: TRBV12-3/TRBV12-4
d_gene: TRBD1
j_gene: TRBJ2-5
abundance: many
CDR3aa: CASSTGGPQETQYF
CDR3nt: TGTGCCAGCAGTACAGGGGGCCCCCAAGAGACCCAGTACTTC

v_gene: TRBV5-6
d_gene: TRBD1
j_gene: TRBJ2-2
abundance: many
CDR3aa: CASSLEQGSGGELFF
CDR3nt: TGTGCCAGCAGCTTGGAACAGGGGAGTGGCGGGGAGCTGTTTTTT

v_gene: TRBV11-2
d_gene: .
j_gene: TRBJ1-2
abundance: .
CDR3aa: CASSPVALNGYTF
CDR3nt: TGTGCCAGCAGCCCCGTCGCCCTGAATGGCTACACCTTC

v_gene: TRBV7-2
d_gene: .
j_gene: TRBJ2-5
abundance: .
CDR3aa: CASSLARERVEFRGQYF
CDR3nt: TGTGCCAGCAGCTTAGCAAGGGAACGGGTAGAGTTCCGTGGCCAGTACTTC

v_gene: TRBV15
d_gene: TRBD1
j_gene: TRBJ2-7
abundance: many
CDR3aa: CATSKQGRSSLFYEQYF
CDR3nt: TGTGCCACCAGCAAACAGGGGCGCTCCTCCCTTTTCTACGAGCAGTACTTC

v_gene: TRBV5-1
d_gene: TRBD1
j_gene: TRBJ1-6
abundance: few
CDR3aa: CASSRQSTGSYNSPLHF
CDR3nt: TGCGCCAGCAGCCGTCAATCGACAGGGAGCTATAATTCACCCCTCCACTTT

v_gene: TRBV6-5
d_gene: TRBD1
j_gene: TRBJ1-5
abundance: few
CDR3aa: CASSQGDRGGVSNQPQHF
CDR3nt: TGTGCCAGCAGCCAAGGGGACAGGGGAGGTGTAAGCAATCAGCCCCAGCATTTT

v_gene: TRBV20-1
d_gene: .
j_gene: TRBJ1-4
abundance: .
CDR3aa: CSARDLLGGGEKLFF
CDR3nt: TGCAGTGCTAGAGATCTGTTGGGGGGGGGTGAAAAACTGTTTTTT

v_gene: TRBV29-1
d_gene: .
j_gene: TRBJ2-1
abundance: medium-sized
CDR3aa: CSARQDFIDWFF
CDR3nt: TGCAGCGCCCGACAAGATTTCATCGATTGGTTCTTC

v_gene: TRBV6-4
d_gene: .
j_gene: TRBJ2-1
abundance: few
CDR3aa: CASSDSSGVGEQFF
CDR3nt: TGTGCCAGCAGTGACTCGAGTGGGGTCGGTGAGCAGTTCTTC

v_gene: TRBV12-3/TRBV12-4
d_gene: .
j_gene: TRBJ1-1
abundance: .
CDR3aa: CASGLRLRGPEAFF
CDR3nt: TGTGCCAGCGGCCTGCGTTTGCGGGGGCCTGAAGCTTTCTTT

v_gene: TRBV5-6
d_gene: .
j_gene: TRBJ1-2
abundance: few
CDR3aa: CASSLQNLEAYGYTF
CDR3nt: TGTGCCAGCAGCTTGCAAAACCTCGAGGCCTATGGCTACACCTTC

v_gene: TRBV6-2/TRBV6-3
d_gene: TRBD1
j_gene: TRBJ1-1
abundance: .
CDR3aa: CASSPLRQGATLTEAFF
CDR3nt: TGTGCCAGCAGCCCACTTCGACAGGGGGCCACGCTCACTGAAGCTTTCTTT

v_gene: TRBV19
d_gene: .
j_gene: TRBJ2-7
abundance: medium-sized
CDR3aa: CASSSGEPYEQYF
CDR3nt: TGTGCCAGTAGTTCAGGGGAGCCCTACGAGCAGTACTTC

v_gene: TRBV18
d_gene: .
j_gene: TRBJ1-1
abundance: .
CDR3aa: CASSPPWENTEAFF
CDR3nt: TGTGCCAGCTCACCACCGTGGGAGAACACTGAAGCTTTCTTT

v_gene: TRBV4-2
d_gene: .
j_gene: TRBJ2-7
abundance: .
CDR3aa: CASSLSLGEQYF
CDR3nt: TGTGCCAGCAGCCTCTCTCTCGGGGAGCAGTACTTC

v_gene: TRBV12-3/TRBV12-4
d_gene: .
j_gene: TRBJ1-5
abundance: .
CDR3aa: CASSLKGNQPQHF
CDR3nt: TGTGCCAGCAGCCTAAAGGGGAATCAGCCCCAGCATTTT

v_gene: TRBV5-5
d_gene: TRBD1
j_gene: TRBJ1-3
abundance: .
CDR3aa: CASSLVTGSTGNTIYF
CDR3nt: TGTGCCAGCAGCTTAGTGACAGGGAGCACTGGAAACACCATATATTTT

v_gene: TRBV19
d_gene: TRBD1
j_gene: TRBJ2-2
abundance: medium-sized
CDR3aa: CASSIKTGVAGELFF
CDR3nt: TGTGCCAGTAGTATAAAGACAGGGGTGGCCGGGGAGCTGTTTTTT

v_gene: TRBV19
d_gene: .
j_gene: TRBJ1-5
abundance: once
CDR3aa: CASSIGRSRDSQPQHF
CDR3nt: TGTGCCAGTAGTATCGGGCGGTCACGAGACAGTCAGCCCCAGCATTTT

v_gene: TRBV19
d_gene: TRBD2
j_gene: TRBJ2-4
abundance: .
CDR3aa: CASSTPSGWDNIQYF
CDR3nt: TGTGCCAGTAGTACACCTAGCGGGTGGGACAACATTCAGTACTTC

v_gene: TRBV6-5
d_gene: TRBD2
j_gene: TRBJ2-4
abundance: .
CDR3aa: CASSPLISGGKNIQYF
CDR3nt: TGTGCCAGCAGTCCCTTGATTAGCGGGGGCAAAAACATTCAGTACTTC

v_gene: TRBV5-5
d_gene: TRBD2
j_gene: TRBJ2-5
abundance: medium-sized
CDR3aa: CASTSLGLAGVSETQYF
CDR3nt: TGTGCCAGCACATCATTGGGACTAGCGGGAGTGAGCGAGACCCAGTACTTC